This is a list of T cell receptor beta chains from one sample in a study of technical replicates of blood from a few donors. This table comes from immunoSEQ multiplex PCR, and its TCRdb copy is limited to in-frame clones, with some not included. The data contain about 69,000 clones, around 90% of them seen just once; the ten biggest clones take up around 4.6%. The sample taken for sequencing was PBMCs. The receptors stem from a human donor in good health. Some clones in this sample may be carry-over from other donors' samples. Each CDR3 is given with its conserved first and last residue. D genes are given only for firm matches. Only some rows state a clone size, as once, few, many or a class for expanded clones.

v_call,clone_size,j_call,d_call,cdr3_nt,cdr3_aa
TRBV9,-,TRBJ1-1,-,TGTGCCAGCAGCGTAGATCCCGACAGGCGGGAAGCTTTCTTT,CASSVDPDRREAFF
TRBV29-1,-,TRBJ1-1,TRBD1,TGCAGCGGACAGGGGGAGGACACTGAAGCTTTCTTT,CSGQGEDTEAFF
TRBV7-3,-,TRBJ1-1,TRBD1,TGTGCCAGCAGCTTAACCGGGACAGGGGGGGCTGAAGCTTTCTTT,CASSLTGTGGAEAFF
TRBV7-9,-,TRBJ2-3,TRBD2,TGTGCCAGCAGCTTTGGAGTGGGGGGGACAGATACGCAGTATTTT,CASSFGVGGTDTQYF
TRBV5-6,-,TRBJ2-3,-,TGTGCCAGCAGCTTGGCACTAGGGACGCAGTATTTT,CASSLALGTQYF
TRBV4-3,-,TRBJ2-5,-,TGCGCCAGCAGCCAAGCCACGACACCCAACGGCCTACAGACCCAGTACTTC,CASSQATTPNGLQTQYF
TRBV7-2,-,TRBJ1-4,TRBD1,TGTGCCAGCAGCGTAGGGGGCGGGAATAATGAAAAACTGTTTTTT,CASSVGGGNNEKLFF
TRBV5-4,few,TRBJ1-6,-,TGTGCCAGCAGCCCCAGCGGGGGGGATTTGAATTCACCCCTCCACTTT,CASSPSGGDLNSPLHF
TRBV5-4,-,TRBJ2-1,TRBD2,TGTGCCAGCAGCTTGGGAGGGACTAGCGGGAGGCGGAATGAGCAGTTCTTC,CASSLGGTSGRRNEQFF
TRBV7-2,-,TRBJ2-7,TRBD2,TGTGCCAGCAGCCCGACGATGGGGGAGGGTTGGGACCCTTACGAGCAGTACTTC,CASSPTMGEGWDPYEQYF
TRBV7-9,few,TRBJ1-2,TRBD1,TGTGCCAGCAGCTTGGGGGGACAGACTAACTATGGCTACACCTTC,CASSLGGQTNYGYTF
TRBV6-6,-,TRBJ2-7,-,TGTGCCAGCAGTTACAGGCAGGCCTTTAAGAACGAGCAGTACTTC,CASSYRQAFKNEQYF